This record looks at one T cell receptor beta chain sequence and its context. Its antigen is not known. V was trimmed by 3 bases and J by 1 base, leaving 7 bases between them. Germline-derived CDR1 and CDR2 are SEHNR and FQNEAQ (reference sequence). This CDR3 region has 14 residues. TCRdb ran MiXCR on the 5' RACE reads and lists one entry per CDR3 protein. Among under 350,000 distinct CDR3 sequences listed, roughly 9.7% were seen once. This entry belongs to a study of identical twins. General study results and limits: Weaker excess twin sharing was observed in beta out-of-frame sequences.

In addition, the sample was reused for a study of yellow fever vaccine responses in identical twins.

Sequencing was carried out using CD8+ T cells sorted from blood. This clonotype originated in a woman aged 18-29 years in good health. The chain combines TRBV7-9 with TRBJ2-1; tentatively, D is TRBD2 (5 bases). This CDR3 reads CASSFSVSYNEQFF. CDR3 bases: TGTGCCAGCAGCTTTAGCGTATCCTACAATGAGCAGTTCTTC.